This T cell receptor (beta chain) originates from a study of STAT5B mutations in CD4+ large granular lymphocyte leukemia. The assay was run at survey level. Method: immunoSEQ multiplex PCR; TCRdb's copy keeps in-frame clones and lacks some. The repertoire holds approximately 32,000 clones, with about 71% as singletons. Germline V gene lookup returns CDR1 SNHLY and CDR2 FYNNEI. V shed 3 bases, J shed 2 bases, and the junction held 3 bases outside the gene matches. The CDR3 length is 16 residues. The source is a human donor in good health. J is TRBJ2-5 and V is TRBV2, with 13 nucleotides matching TRBD2. The sample comprised CD4+ T cells from blood buffy coats. The CDR3 loop is CASSDRLAGGQETQYF. The CDR3 DNA is TGTGCCAGCAGTGACAGACTAGCGGGGGGTCAAGAGACCCAGTACTTC.